This passage covers 14 T cell receptor beta chains from one sample sequenced in a study of CD8 T cells in Susac syndrome. RNA was extracted with the RNeasy kit, and a quantity of roughly 0.5 to 1 ug was reverse transcribed using random hexamers. One entry per CDR3 protein results from TCRdb running MiXCR on the immunoSEQ multiplex PCR reads. The sample contains under 200,000 distinct CDR3 sequences, roughly nine tenths of which appear only once. Sequenced sample: CD4+ T cells from PBMCs. All receptors come from a human donor with Susac syndrome.

The rearrangement links TRBV27 to TRBJ1-2; 12 bases agree with TRBD1. Germline V CDR1 and CDR2: MNHEY, SMNVEV (reference sequence). The CDR3 is 17 residues long. The V segment lost 5 bases and the J segment 4 bases; nucleotides outside the gene matches: 11. The CDR3 sequence is CASSRGTGGSGAYGYTF. The DNA of the CDR3 is TGTGCCAGCAGTCGGGGGACAGGGGGCTCCGGTGCCTATGGCTACACCTTC.

The chain links TRBV4-1 to TRBJ1-6; tentative D call: TRBD1 (5 bases). Germline values: CDR1 MGHRA, CDR2 YSYEKL. Trimming cost V 4 bases and J 10 bases, with 11 bases left between them. This CDR3 has 13 residues. The CDR3 DNA follows: TGCGCCAGCAGCCTCCAGGGTATATCACCCCTCCACTTT. This codes for CASSLQGISPLHF.

The chain recombines TRBV11-2 with TRBJ1-2; D remains ambiguous. The ends were cut back, 0 bases at V and 4 bases at J, with 6 bases in the middle. CDR1 and CDR2 (germline): SGHAT, FQNNGV. This CDR3 is built from 13 residues. The CDR3 loop is CASSLDGLYGYTF. CDR3 coding DNA: TGTGCCAGCAGCTTAGACGGACTCTATGGCTACACCTTC.

CDR3 in amino acids: CASSLAGGQQGVDTQYF. CDR3 nucleotides: TGTGCCAGCAGCTTAGCCGGGGGCCAACAGGGAGTAGATACGCAGTATTTT. The chain links TRBV7-2 to TRBJ2-3; TRBD1 or TRBD2 may be the D gene (6 bases each). Germline loops: CDR1 SGHTA, CDR2 FQGNSA. Trimming shortened V by 0 bases and J by 5 bases, and 18 bases separated the two germline ends. The CDR3 is 17 amino acids.

The chain joins TRBV30 to TRBJ1-2, with D uncertain. The CDR3 sequence is 11 residues long. Germline values: CDR1 GTSNPN, CDR2 SVGIG (reference sequence). Trimming cost V 0 bases and J 6 bases, with 5 bases left between them. This chain's CDR3 is CAWSVGHGYTF. For the CDR3, the DNA is TGTGCCTGGAGTGTAGGACATGGCTACACCTTC. Full variable domain (remainder filled in from reference TRBV30 and TRBJ1-2): SQTIHQWPATLVQPVGSPLSLECTVEGTSNPNLYWYRQAAGRGLQLLFYSVGIGQISSEVPQNLSASRPQDRQFILSSKKLLLSDSGFYLCAWSVGHGYTFGSGTRLTVV.

The chain recombines TRBV27 with TRBJ2-5, with 7 bases aligning to TRBD1. The V gene's germline CDR1 is MNHEY and CDR2 SMNVEV (reference sequence). The V and J ends lost 7 bases and 5 bases, in that order; junction bases with no gene match: 13. The CDR3 length is 15 residues. CDR3 amino acids: CASNPHRGQSETQYF. In DNA form, the CDR3 reads TGTGCCAGCAATCCCCATAGGGGACAGTCGGAGACCCAGTACTTC.

The chain has TRBV12-3 or TRBV12-4 and TRBJ2-7; TRBD2 matches at 11 bases. Losses at the gene ends were 3 bases for V and 7 bases for J; bases not matched to a gene: 8. The length of the CDR3 is 15 residues. The CDR3 is CASSFYSGGAKEQYF. Here the CDR3 DNA reads TGTGCCAGCAGTTTCTATAGCGGGGGGGCTAAAGAGCAGTACTTC.

This rearrangement joins TRBV19 to TRBJ2-2; TRBD1 agrees at 9 bases. From germline, CDR1 is LNHDA and CDR2 SQIVND (reference sequence). The CDR3 has 17 residues. V gave up 4 bases and J gave up 4 bases; unmatched junction bases: 10. The CDR3 protein is CASSTGTGIGSTGELFF. CDR3 sequence (DNA): TGTGCCAGTAGTACAGGGACAGGGATTGGGAGCACCGGGGAGCTGTTTTTT.

V and J are TRBV4-1 and TRBJ2-3; D remains ambiguous. V gave up 0 bases and J gave up 1 base, with 5 bases separating them. The CDR3 spans 14 residues. In germline, CDR1 is MGHRA, CDR2 YSYEKL. The CDR3 DNA follows: TGCGCCAGCAGCCAAGATTCGGGCACAGATACGCAGTATTTT. Protein: CASSQDSGTDTQYF.

This clonotype was observed a single time. This chain connects TRBV7-3 to TRBJ2-5; maybe TRBD2 (7 bases). Germline V CDR1 and CDR2: SGHTA, FQGTGA. V was clipped by 5 bases and J by 7 bases, with 14 bases between them. The CDR3 is 13 residues long. The CDR3 DNA reads as TGTGCCAGCAGCAACCCAGGGGAGGGGACCCAGTACTTC. Protein: CASSNPGEGTQYF. The entire variable domain, with the rest obtained from reference TRBV7-3 and TRBJ2-5, is as follows: GAGVSQTPSNKVTEKGKYVELRCDPISGHTALYWYRQSLGQGPEFLIYFQGTGAADDSGLPNDRFFAVRPEGSVSTLKIQRTERGDSAVYLCASSNPGEGTQYFGPGTRLLVL.

The chain carries TRBV3-1 and TRBJ1-1; D remains unclear. CDR3 length: 15 amino acids. Deletions cut 0 bases from V and 4 bases from J, with 12 bases between. CDR1 and CDR2 from the germline V gene are LGHDT and YNNKEL (reference sequence). CDR3 in DNA: TGTGCCAGCAGCCAAGAAAGGGTAAAGGGCACTGAAGCTTTCTTT. Amino acid sequence: CASSQERVKGTEAFF.

The V gene is TRBV5-1, the J gene TRBJ2-3, with 8 bases lining up with TRBD2. Germline trimming cut 0 bases from V and 5 bases from J; bases unmatched to any gene: 2. The CDR3 covers 14 residues. Germline V gives CDR1 SGHRS, CDR2 YFSETQ. This CDR3 is CASSLGAGEDTQYF. The CDR3 nucleotides are TGCGCCAGCAGCTTGGGAGCGGGGGAAGATACGCAGTATTTT.

This chain uses TRBV19 with TRBJ1-2, with 8 bases matching TRBD1. J lost 8 bases, V lost 6 bases, and 8 bases had no gene match. CDR1 and CDR2 (germline): LNHDA, SQIVND (reference sequence). The CDR3 is 13 amino acids. The CDR3 region has the DNA TGTGCCAGTAGCATCGGACAGGGAAGGGGCTACACCTTC. It codes for CASSIGQGRGYTF.

This sequence joins TRBV28 and TRBJ1-1; D is ambiguous. Germline V gene data show CDR1 as MDHEN and CDR2 as SYDVKM. The CDR3 extends over 14 amino acids. Trimming left V 1 base short and J 1 base short, with 7 bases between. The CDR3 region is CASSLYFKNTEAFF. In nucleotides, the CDR3 is TGTGCCAGCAGTTTATACTTTAAGAACACTGAAGCTTTCTTT.